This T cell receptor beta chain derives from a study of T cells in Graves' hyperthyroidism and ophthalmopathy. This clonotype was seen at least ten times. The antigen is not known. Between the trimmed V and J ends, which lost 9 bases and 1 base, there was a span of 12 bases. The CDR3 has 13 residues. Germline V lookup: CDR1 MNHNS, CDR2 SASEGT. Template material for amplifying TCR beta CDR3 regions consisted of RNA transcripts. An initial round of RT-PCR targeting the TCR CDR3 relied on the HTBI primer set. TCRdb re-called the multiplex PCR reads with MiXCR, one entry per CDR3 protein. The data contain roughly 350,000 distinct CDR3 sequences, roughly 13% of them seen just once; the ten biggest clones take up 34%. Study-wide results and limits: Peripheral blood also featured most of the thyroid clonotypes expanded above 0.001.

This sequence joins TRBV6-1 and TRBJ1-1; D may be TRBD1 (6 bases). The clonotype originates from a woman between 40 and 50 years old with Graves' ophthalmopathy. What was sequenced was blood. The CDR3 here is CASSSRGNTEAFF. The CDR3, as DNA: TGTGCCAGTAGTTCCAGGGGGAACACTGAAGCTTTCTTT.